This T cell receptor beta chain was observed in a study of cytomegalovirus exposure and HLA in healthy donors. Study findings and constraints: Rarity characterized most TCR sequences, yet some public TCRs appeared in many donors. Accurate predictions that matched the HLA-A and HLA-B alleles of most subjects were reportedly made from TCR beta sequences. Altogether, 160 or so TCR beta chains were recorded as cytomegalovirus-associated.

This clone was recorded only once. Its antigen is still unknown. The PCR contained 60 Vbeta and 13 Jbeta primers. The table came from immunoSEQ multiplex PCR; TCRdb's copy has only in-frame clones and leaves some out. The sample includes approximately 88,000 clones, around four fifths seen only once; the top ten take around 7.8%. The specimen was PBMCs. The clonotype was recovered from a man aged 45 to 65 in good health and CMV-seropositive.

CDR3 DNA: TGTGCCAGCAGCTTCCGAGGGACTAGCGGGGGGCTCGGGAGCACAGATACGCAGTATTTT. This sequence encodes CASSFRGTSGGLGSTDTQYF. This chain joins TRBV7-8 and TRBJ2-3, with 15 bases fitting TRBD2. Germline CDR1 and CDR2: SGHVS and FQNEAQ. With 3 bases clipped from V and 0 bases from J, the junction kept 10 bases outside the gene matches. This CDR3 is built from 20 residues. The full variable domain, rest sourced from reference TRBV7-8 and TRBJ2-3, is GAGVSQSPRYKVAKRGQDVALRCDPISGHVSLFWYQQALGQGPEFLTYFQNEAQLDKSGLPSDRFFAERPEGSVSTLKIQRTQQEDSAVYLCASSFRGTSGGLGSTDTQYFGPGTRLTVL.